These 30 T cell receptor beta chains share one sample of origin, sequenced in a study of T cells in Graves' hyperthyroidism and ophthalmopathy. Amplified TCR beta CDR3 regions came from RNA transcripts. First-round RT-PCR with HTBI primers amplified the TCR CDR3 region. From the multiplex PCR reads, TCRdb called clonotypes with MiXCR, one entry per CDR3 protein. Here the sample spans around 690,000 distinct CDR3 sequences, 15% to 20% being singletons. The sequencing input was blood. Receptors were obtained from a man aged 45-65 years with Graves' hyperthyroidism.

Concerning this clonotype itself: This may come from a read error, since a much larger clone is one base off. Here the CDR3 DNA reads TGCGCCAGCAGCCAAGCGATCCATAGCGGACAAGAGACCCAGTACTTC. Residues: CASSQAIHSGQETQYF. J is TRBJ2-5 and V is TRBV4-1, with D possibly TRBD2 on 6 matching bases. Trimming stripped 1 base from V and 2 bases from J, with 14 bases between. The CDR3 covers 16 residues. Germline values: CDR1 MGHRA, CDR2 YSYEKL.

The chain joins TRBV18 to TRBJ2-1, with D maybe TRBD1 (5 bases). The V end lost 2 bases, the J end lost 4 bases, and 9 bases lay between the germline ends. Germline V gene lookup returns CDR1 KGHSH and CDR2 LQKENI. This CDR3 is built from 14 residues. The chain's CDR3 is CASSPADTYNEQFF. In DNA form, the CDR3 reads TGTGCCAGCTCACCAGCGGACACTTACAATGAGCAGTTCTTC.

This chain links TRBV6-1 with TRBJ1-6; D ambiguous. CDR3 length: 13 residues. The germline V gene encodes CDR1 MNHNS and CDR2 SASEGT. The V and J ends lost 1 base and 9 bases respectively, with 7 bases between them. CDR3: CASSEGAGSPLHF. For the CDR3, the DNA is TGTGCCAGCAGTGAAGGTGCCGGTTCACCCCTCCACTTT.

The chain combines TRBV5-1 with TRBJ1-1; possibly TRBD1 for D (5 bases). The CDR3 covers 14 residues. Germline V CDR1 and CDR2: SGHRS, YFSETQ. The V end lost 3 bases, the J end lost 3 bases, and 12 bases lay between the germline ends. The CDR3, as DNA: TGCGCCAGCAGCTGGGGCGGGGGGGACACTGAAGCTTTCTTT. Residues: CASSWGGGDTEAFF.

The chain combines TRBV20-1 with TRBJ2-4; D is ambiguous. The germline CDR1 and CDR2 sequences are DFQATT and SNEGSKA (reference sequence). Between the trimmed V and J ends, which lost 6 bases and 5 bases, there was a span of 8 bases. The CDR3 is 11 amino acids. Here the CDR3 reads CSALVENIQYF. In nucleotides, the CDR3 is TGCAGTGCCCTGGTGGAAAACATTCAGTACTTC.

The chain couples TRBV24-1 to TRBJ1-1; D gene uncertain. Germline-derived CDR1 and CDR2 are KGHDR and SFDVKD. The CDR3 is made up of 12 amino acids. With 7 bases removed from V and 6 bases from J, the gap between germline ends came to 11 bases. CDR3 region: CATRDLGAEAFF. The DNA of the CDR3 is TGTGCCACCAGAGACCTGGGCGCTGAAGCTTTCTTT.

The rearrangement joins TRBV7-9 to TRBJ2-7; 8 nucleotides line up with TRBD1. The CDR3 extends over 13 amino acids. V lost 10 bases and J lost 5; bases outside the gene matches: 10. In germline, CDR1 is SEHNR, CDR2 FQNEAQ (reference sequence). CDR3 nucleotides: TGTGCCATCCCTAGGACAGGGATGGACGAGCAGTACTTC. Translating it yields CAIPRTGMDEQYF.

This clonotype came up many times. The V and J genes are TRBV5-1 and TRBJ2-3, with D unclear. Germline loops: CDR1 SGHRS, CDR2 YFSETQ. Trimming shortened V by 1 base and J by 0 bases, and 12 bases separated the two germline ends. The CDR3 contains 16 residues. Here the CDR3 DNA reads TGCGCCAGCAGCTTGAACGGACCGGAAAGCACAGATACGCAGTATTTT. Protein: CASSLNGPESTDTQYF. Combining the CDR3 with reference TRBV5-1 and TRBJ2-3 gives the whole variable domain KAGVTQTPRYLIKTRGQQVTLSCSPISGHRSVSWYQQTPGQGLQFLFEYFSETQRNKGNFPGRFSGRQFSNSRSEMNVSTLELGDSALYLCASSLNGPESTDTQYFGPGTRLTVL.

This clonotype was recorded many times. The V call is TRBV28, the J call TRBJ2-1; perhaps TRBD1 as D (6 bases). The CDR3 loop spans 14 amino acids. The germline V gene has CDR1 MDHEN and CDR2 SYDVKM. V was trimmed by 7 bases and J by 4 bases, leaving 14 bases between them. CDR3 loop: CASTDGTQYNEQFF. The CDR3 DNA is TGTGCCAGCACCGACGGGACACAATACAATGAGCAGTTCTTC.

This clonotype was seen at least ten times. The DNA of the CDR3 is TGCAGTGCTGCCGGTAGTCAAGTTAGCTCCTACAATGAGCAGTTCTTC. It is translated as CSAAGSQVSSYNEQFF. The chain recombines TRBV20-1 with TRBJ2-1, with unresolved D. Germline values: CDR1 DFQATT, CDR2 SNEGSKA (reference sequence). V was cut by 5 bases and J by 0 bases, with 17 bases left in between. The CDR3 spans 16 residues.

The table lists this clonotype with a few counts. This chain joins TRBV12-3 or TRBV12-4 and TRBJ1-5; no clear D. The CDR3 runs 16 residues. V was pared by 5 bases and J by 1 base, with 15 bases between. Written as DNA, the CDR3 is TGTGCCAGCAGTCTTAGGAGGGCGGGAAGCAATCAGCCCCAGCATTTT. As protein: CASSLRRAGSNQPQHF.

This sequence joins TRBV3-1 and TRBJ2-3, with a possible D match to TRBD1 (6 bases). The CDR3 spans 17 residues. Trimming removed 2 bases at V and 2 bases at J, with 17 bases between. The germline gives CDR1 LGHDT, CDR2 YNNKEL (reference sequence). The CDR3 sequence is CASSQRTGTPVTDTQYF. As DNA, the CDR3 is TGTGCCAGCAGCCAAAGGACCGGGACACCCGTCACAGATACGCAGTATTTT.

This clonotype came up many times. The V call is TRBV24-1, the J call TRBJ2-1; D is unclear. This CDR3 is built from 16 residues. V was pared by 1 base and J by 8 bases, with 17 bases between. In germline, CDR1 is KGHDR, CDR2 SFDVKD. CDR3 DNA sequence: TGTGCCACCAGTGATTTAGGTGGAGTCCTCGCCCATGAGCAGTTCTTC. This sequence encodes CATSDLGGVLAHEQFF.

This clonotype was observed once. An end of the junction does not agree with germline; a read error may underlie this. The gene calls are TRBV7-9 and TRBJ2-1; D unresolved. The CDR3 contains 11 residues. Germline V CDR1 and CDR2: SEHNR, FQNEAQ (reference sequence). Here the CDR3 DNA reads TGTGCCAGCAGCCGAAACAATGGGCAGTTCTTC. This encodes CASSRNNGQFF.

This clonotype was seen at least ten times. The chain combines TRBV12-3 or TRBV12-4 with TRBJ1-4; a possible D gene is TRBD1 (5 bases). V was cut by 5 bases and J by 8 bases, with 15 bases left in between. The CDR3 is 14 residues long. In nucleotides, the CDR3 is TGTGCCAGCAGTAACTTTGGGGGGAAAGAAAAACTGTTTTTT. As protein: CASSNFGGKEKLFF.

This clonotype was recorded at least ten times. The chain has TRBV28 and TRBJ2-3, with TRBD1 matching over 7 bases. CDR1 and CDR2 from the germline V gene are MDHEN and SYDVKM. The CDR3 has 15 amino acids. The V and J ends lost 6 bases and 3 bases, in that order; junction bases with no gene match: 9. CDR3 loop: CASSRQGRGTDTQYF. The CDR3 DNA reads TGTGCCAGCAGCCGACAGGGAAGAGGGACAGATACGCAGTATTTT. The full variable domain, rest sourced from reference TRBV28 and TRBJ2-3, is DVKVTQSSRYLVKRTGEKVFLECVQDMDHENMFWYRQDPGLGLRLIYFSYDVKMKEKGDIPEGYSVSREKKERFSLILESASTNQTSMYLCASSRQGRGTDTQYFGPGTRLTVL.

This chain links TRBV29-1 with TRBJ1-1; D is uncertain. The germline V and J ends were trimmed by 7 bases and 5 bases, with 8 bases remaining between them. CDR1 is SQVTM, CDR2 ANQGSEA, per germline. This CDR3 is built from 10 residues. The CDR3 bases are TGCAGCGCCGTAGATACTGAAGCTTTCTTT. It translates to CSAVDTEAFF.

The table lists this clonotype with a few counts. With a much larger clone just one base away, this may be a read error. The DNA is omitted, as the CDR3 cannot be located on it reliably, and the CDR3 follows TCRdb's listing. The chain uses TRBV7-8 and TRBJ2-1. Germline V lookup: CDR1 SGHVS, CDR2 FQNEAQ. The CDR3 extends over 18 residues, inclusive of both ends. CDR3 sequence reads: CASSFKPVGEGSYNEQVF.

In DNA form, the CDR3 reads TGTGCCAGCAGTTCCCTGCTAAGACGCGGGGGCTACACCTTC. Amino acids: CASSSLLRRGGYTF. The rearrangement uses TRBV28 and TRBJ1-2; D gene unclear. The CDR3 is 14 amino acids. Between the trimmed V and J ends, which lost 4 bases and 8 bases, there was a span of 17 bases. In germline, CDR1 is MDHEN, CDR2 SYDVKM.

The rearrangement uses TRBV10-3 and TRBJ2-2, with TRBD1 as a possible D gene (6 bases). This CDR3 has 16 amino acids. With 1 base removed from V and 5 bases from J, the gap between germline ends came to 14 bases. Germline loops: CDR1 ENHRY, CDR2 SYGVKD. This CDR3 reads CAISEFPLQGTGELFF. The CDR3 nucleotides are TGTGCCATCAGTGAGTTCCCCTTACAGGGTACCGGGGAGCTGTTTTTT.

This clonotype was recorded at least ten times. This chain connects TRBV18 to TRBJ2-3; 10 nucleotides match TRBD2. V lost 3 bases and J lost 6; bases outside the gene matches: 9. Germline CDR1 KGHSH, CDR2 LQKENI. The CDR3 has 16 residues. The DNA of the CDR3 is TGTGCCAGCTCACCTGGACTAGCGGCAGGCAGGGATACGCAGTATTTT. As protein: CASSPGLAAGRDTQYF.

This clonotype was seen many times. The chain recombines TRBV11-2 with TRBJ2-3; D gene unclear. This CDR3 comprises 13 residues. The ends were cut back, 0 bases at V and 5 bases at J, with 6 bases in the middle. Germline CDR1 reads SGHAT; CDR2 reads FQNNGV. CDR3: CASSLDLLDTQYF. Here the CDR3 DNA reads TGTGCCAGCAGCTTAGATCTCTTAGATACGCAGTATTTT.

The V call is TRBV2, the J call TRBJ2-5, with D unresolved. CDR1 SNHLY and CDR2 FYNNEI come from the germline V gene. The CDR3 length is 14 residues. Trimming took 5 bases from V and 7 from J, leaving 17 bases between them. In nucleotides, the CDR3 is TGTGCCAGCAGTTTATTACCCGGATTGGGGACCCAGTACTTC. It translates to CASSLLPGLGTQYF. Together with reference TRBV2 and TRBJ2-5, the CDR3 gives the full variable domain: EPEVTQTPSHQVTQMGQEVILRCVPISNHLYFYWYRQILGQKVEFLVSFYNNEISEKSEIFDDQFSVERPDGSNFTLKIRSTKLEDSAMYFCASSLLPGLGTQYFGPGTRLLVL.

The J gene is TRBJ2-1, the V gene TRBV24-1; TRBD2 agrees at 8 bases. There are 19 residues in the CDR3. The ends lost 2 bases at V and 8 bases at J; junction bases unmatched: 19. The germline CDR1 and CDR2 sequences are KGHDR and SFDVKD. The CDR3 sequence is CATSDSPWGLAGLPDEQFF. DNA of the CDR3: TGTGCCACCAGTGATTCCCCGTGGGGGCTAGCGGGCCTGCCGGATGAGCAGTTCTTC.

This clonotype showed up many times. This chain connects TRBV28 to TRBJ1-1; no clear D gene. V lost 2 bases to trimming and J lost 3 bases, with 13 bases between them. This CDR3 contains 15 residues. Per the germline V gene, CDR1 is MDHEN and CDR2 is SYDVKM. CDR3 in amino acids: CASSLDGYAYTEAFF. The CDR3 nucleotides are TGTGCCAGCAGTTTAGATGGGTATGCTTACACTGAAGCTTTCTTT.

This clonotype occurred many times. The chain links TRBV2 to TRBJ1-2; no firm D call. Trimming took 3 bases from V and 7 from J, leaving 6 bases between them. The CDR3 length is 11 residues. CDR1 and CDR2 from the germline V gene are SNHLY and FYNNEI. The DNA of the CDR3 is TGTGCCAGCAGTGATGAAGGTGGCTACACCTTC. The encoded protein is CASSDEGGYTF.

V gene TRBV10-1 combines with J gene TRBJ2-7; D might be TRBD2 (5 bases). The V gene's germline CDR1 is WNHNN and CDR2 SYGVQD (reference sequence). The V and J ends lost 0 bases and 6 bases respectively, with 12 bases between them. This CDR3 spans 14 amino acids. CDR3 region: CASSESGPAGEQYF. Written as DNA, the CDR3 is TGCGCCAGCAGTGAGTCGGGCCCGGCGGGCGAGCAGTACTTC.

To note about this clonotype: One base away lies a much larger clone, so this may be a sequencing read error. The chain is built from TRBV7-2 and TRBJ2-2, with D possibly called TRBD1 or TRBD2 (5 bases each). Per the germline V gene, CDR1 is SGHTA and CDR2 is FQGNSA. This CDR3 comprises 14 residues. This chain's CDR3 is CASSPRQNTGELLF. In DNA, the CDR3 is TGTGCCAGCAGCCCACGACAGAACACCGGGGAGCTGCTTTTT.

This clonotype was seen many times. The V and J genes are TRBV7-3 and TRBJ2-5; D assignment may be TRBD1 or TRBD2 (6 bases each). The CDR3 loop spans 16 amino acids. Germline V gives CDR1 SGHTA, CDR2 FQGTGA. V lost 0 bases, J lost 4 bases, and 15 bases lay in between. CDR3 in amino acids: CASSLTRGGGSETQYF. For the CDR3, the DNA is TGTGCCAGCAGCTTAACGAGAGGGGGAGGCTCAGAGACCCAGTACTTC.

Many counts were recorded for this clonotype. The V gene is TRBV2, the J gene TRBJ2-7, with 10 nucleotides matching TRBD2. The germline V gene encodes CDR1 SNHLY and CDR2 FYNNEI. V dropped 7 bases and J dropped 2; count of bases not matched to a gene: 5. The CDR3 is 14 amino acids. In nucleotides, the CDR3 is TGTGCCAGCATAACGCTAGCGGGAGCCTACGAGCAGTACTTC. Amino acids: CASITLAGAYEQYF.